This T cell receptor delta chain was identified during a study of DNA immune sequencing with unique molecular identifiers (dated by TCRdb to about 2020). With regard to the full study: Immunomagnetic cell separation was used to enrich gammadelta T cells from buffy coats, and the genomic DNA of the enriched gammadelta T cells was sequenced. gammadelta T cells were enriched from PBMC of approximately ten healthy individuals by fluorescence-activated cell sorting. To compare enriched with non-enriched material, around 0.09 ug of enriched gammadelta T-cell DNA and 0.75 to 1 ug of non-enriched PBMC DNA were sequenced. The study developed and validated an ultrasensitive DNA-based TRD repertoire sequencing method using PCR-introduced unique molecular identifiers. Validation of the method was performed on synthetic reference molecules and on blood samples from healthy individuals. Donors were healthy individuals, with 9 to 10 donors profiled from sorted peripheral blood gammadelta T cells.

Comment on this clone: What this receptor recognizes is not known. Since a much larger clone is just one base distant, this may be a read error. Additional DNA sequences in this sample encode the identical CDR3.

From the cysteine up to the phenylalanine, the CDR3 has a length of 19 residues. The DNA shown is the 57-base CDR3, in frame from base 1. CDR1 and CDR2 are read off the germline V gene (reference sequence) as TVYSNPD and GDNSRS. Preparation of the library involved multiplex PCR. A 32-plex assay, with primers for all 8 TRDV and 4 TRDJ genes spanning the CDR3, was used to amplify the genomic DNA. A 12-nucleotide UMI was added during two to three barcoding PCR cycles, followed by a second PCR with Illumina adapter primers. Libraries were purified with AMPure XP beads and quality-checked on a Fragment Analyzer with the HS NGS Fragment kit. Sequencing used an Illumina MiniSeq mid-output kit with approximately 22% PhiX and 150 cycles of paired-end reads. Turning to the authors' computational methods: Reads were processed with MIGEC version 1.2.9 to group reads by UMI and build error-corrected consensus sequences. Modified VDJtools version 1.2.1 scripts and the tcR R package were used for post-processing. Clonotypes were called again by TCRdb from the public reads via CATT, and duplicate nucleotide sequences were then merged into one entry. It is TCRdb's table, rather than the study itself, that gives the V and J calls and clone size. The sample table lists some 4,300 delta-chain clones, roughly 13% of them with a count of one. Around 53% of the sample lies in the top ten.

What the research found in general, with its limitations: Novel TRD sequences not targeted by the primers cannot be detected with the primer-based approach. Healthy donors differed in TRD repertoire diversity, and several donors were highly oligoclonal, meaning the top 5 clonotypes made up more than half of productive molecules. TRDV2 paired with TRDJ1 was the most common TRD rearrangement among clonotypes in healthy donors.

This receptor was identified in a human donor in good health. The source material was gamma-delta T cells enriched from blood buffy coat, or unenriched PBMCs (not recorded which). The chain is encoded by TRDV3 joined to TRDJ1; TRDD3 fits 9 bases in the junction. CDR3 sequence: CAFSPAGDWGTPDTDKLIF. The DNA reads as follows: TGCGCCTTTTCCCCCGCTGGGGACTGGGGGACACCCGACACCGATAAACTCATCTTT.